This is a list of T cell receptor beta chains from one sample in a study of CD8 T cell repertoires and HIV-1 epitope variants. The antigens of these receptors remain unknown. Using immunoSEQ multiplex PCR, the repertoire was profiled, and TCRdb retains in-frame clones only, with some absent. The data show about 7,300 clones, around three fifths seen once. Specimen: cultured CD8+ T cells derived from PBMCs. These TCRs come from a male donor with HIV. The conserved cysteine and the conserved F or W are not part of the CDR3 here. Size tells how often a clone was seen (once, few, many) or the class of an expanded clone, and some rows leave it out.

clone size	V gene	J gene	CDR3 protein
.	TRBV19	TRBJ2-2	ASSRGGRSYTGELF
few	TRBV7-3	TRBJ2-7	ASSPIAGGTYEQY
.	TRBV4-1	TRBJ1-2	ASSQTGDYGYT
few	TRBV4-2	TRBJ1-2	ASSQDDRGDYGYT
.	TRBV5-1	TRBJ1-5	ASSLAGHQPQH
few	TRBV6-5	TRBJ2-7	ASSLRSSAAYEQY
.	TRBV2	TRBJ2-7	ASIRGSGSLHEQY
medium-sized	TRBV18	TRBJ2-7	ASSPQFGQGPYEQY
.	TRBV6-5	TRBJ2-7	ASSYSTSGASYEQY
.	TRBV7-9	TRBJ2-3	ASSITGGGDTQY
once	TRBV14	TRBJ1-2	ASSQDRQLYGYT
few	TRBV4-2	TRBJ1-2	ASSPNSGTGLDGYT
.	TRBV2	TRBJ2-3	ASSELGTRKDTQY
.	TRBV4-3	TRBJ2-7	ASSHSGTGESYEQY
.	TRBV19	TRBJ2-3	ASSPPSVTQY
.	TRBV28	TRBJ2-7	ASSLLDSYEQY
.	TRBV5-4	TRBJ2-5	ASSLGLAGKETQY
.	TRBV7-9	TRBJ2-1	ASSSLGLAGTYNEQF
.	TRBV27	TRBJ2-5	ASSHTRTVGETQY
.	TRBV5-1	TRBJ1-2	ASSTNFDRADYGYT
.	TRBV2	TRBJ2-1	ASSEGSGGQRNNEQF
once	TRBV5-1	TRBJ1-2	ASSLDGSGTSGYT
.	TRBV28	TRBJ2-1	ASSLSSYNEQF
few	TRBV28	TRBJ1-2	ASSSDLPWGYT
.	TRBV5-4	TRBJ1-1	ASSEVPTTEAF
.	TRBV7-6	TRBJ2-1	ASSLSGEQF
.	TRBV11-3	TRBJ2-2	ASSFGLATGELF
.	TRBV5-1	TRBJ2-1	ASSLMPGTDNEQF
.	TRBV7-6	TRBJ2-3	ASSLAGATDTQY
medium-sized	TRBV19	TRBJ2-5	ASSIGGGRETQY
few	TRBV7-9	TRBJ2-1	ASSLEGSSYNEQF
few	TRBV28	TRBJ2-7	ASSRYFDEQY
large	TRBV28	TRBJ2-7	ASSPRLGDLYEQY
.	TRBV9	TRBJ2-2	ASSLPPGGETGELF
.	TRBV28	TRBJ2-3	ASSLLAGDYVSTDTQY
.	TRBV9	TRBJ2-7	ASSEGQGSYEQY
few	TRBV5-4	TRBJ2-3	ASSFGSTDTQY